This TCR beta chain came from a study of blood T cell repertoires in COVID-19. Across the whole study: The United States, Italy and Spain provided the acute and convalescent COVID-19 samples.

Assay: immunoSEQ multiplex PCR; the TCRdb copy retains only in-frame clones and omits some. This table holds some 350,000 clones, roughly nine tenths found once. J was trimmed by 8 bases and V by 4 bases; bases with no gene match: 6. Germline CDR1 reads KGHSH; CDR2 reads LQKENI. This CDR3 contains 15 residues. This receptor was taken from a man aged 18 to 30 who had recovered from COVID-19. The rearrangement uses TRBV18 and TRBJ1-6, with 9 bases lining up with TRBD1. Sequencing used PBMCs or T cells enriched from blood (not recorded which). CDR3 residues: CASSRRTGVDSPLHF. CDR3 in DNA: TGTGCCAGCTCACGTAGGACAGGGGTGGATTCACCCCTCCACTTT.